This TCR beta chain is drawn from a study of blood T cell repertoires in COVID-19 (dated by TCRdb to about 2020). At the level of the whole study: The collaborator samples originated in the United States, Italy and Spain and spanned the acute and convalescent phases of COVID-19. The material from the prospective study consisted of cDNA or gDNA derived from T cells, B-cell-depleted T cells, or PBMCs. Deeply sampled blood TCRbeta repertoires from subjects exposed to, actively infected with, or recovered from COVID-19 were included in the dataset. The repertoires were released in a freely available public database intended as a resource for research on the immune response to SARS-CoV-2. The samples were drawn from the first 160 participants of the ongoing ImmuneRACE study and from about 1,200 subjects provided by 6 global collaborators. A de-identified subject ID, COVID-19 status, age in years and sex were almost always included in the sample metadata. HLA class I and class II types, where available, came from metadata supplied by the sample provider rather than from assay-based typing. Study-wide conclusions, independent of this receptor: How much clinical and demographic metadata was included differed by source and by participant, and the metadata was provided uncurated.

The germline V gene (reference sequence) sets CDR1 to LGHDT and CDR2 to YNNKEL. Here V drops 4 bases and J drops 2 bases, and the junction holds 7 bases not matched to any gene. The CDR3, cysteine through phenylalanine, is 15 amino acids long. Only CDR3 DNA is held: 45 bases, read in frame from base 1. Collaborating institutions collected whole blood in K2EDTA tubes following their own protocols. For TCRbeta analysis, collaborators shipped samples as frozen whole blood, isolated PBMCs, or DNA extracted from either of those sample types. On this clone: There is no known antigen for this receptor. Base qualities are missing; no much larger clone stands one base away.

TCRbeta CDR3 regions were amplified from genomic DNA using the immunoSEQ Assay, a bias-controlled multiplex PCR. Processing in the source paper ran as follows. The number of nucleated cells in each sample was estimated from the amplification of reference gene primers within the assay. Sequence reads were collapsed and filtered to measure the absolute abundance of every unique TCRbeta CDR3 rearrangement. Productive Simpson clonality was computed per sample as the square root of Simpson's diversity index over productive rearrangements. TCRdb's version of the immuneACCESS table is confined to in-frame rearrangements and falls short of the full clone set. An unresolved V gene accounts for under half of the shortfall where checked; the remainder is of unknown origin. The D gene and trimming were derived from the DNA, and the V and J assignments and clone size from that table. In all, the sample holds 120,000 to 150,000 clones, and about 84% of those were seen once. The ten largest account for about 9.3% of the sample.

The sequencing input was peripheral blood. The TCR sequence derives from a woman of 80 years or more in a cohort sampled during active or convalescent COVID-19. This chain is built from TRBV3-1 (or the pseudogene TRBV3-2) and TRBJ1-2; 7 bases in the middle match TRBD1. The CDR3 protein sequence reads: CASSRSGGLNYGYTF. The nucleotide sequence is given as TGTGCCAGCAGCCGATCAGGGGGTTTAAACTATGGCTACACCTTC.